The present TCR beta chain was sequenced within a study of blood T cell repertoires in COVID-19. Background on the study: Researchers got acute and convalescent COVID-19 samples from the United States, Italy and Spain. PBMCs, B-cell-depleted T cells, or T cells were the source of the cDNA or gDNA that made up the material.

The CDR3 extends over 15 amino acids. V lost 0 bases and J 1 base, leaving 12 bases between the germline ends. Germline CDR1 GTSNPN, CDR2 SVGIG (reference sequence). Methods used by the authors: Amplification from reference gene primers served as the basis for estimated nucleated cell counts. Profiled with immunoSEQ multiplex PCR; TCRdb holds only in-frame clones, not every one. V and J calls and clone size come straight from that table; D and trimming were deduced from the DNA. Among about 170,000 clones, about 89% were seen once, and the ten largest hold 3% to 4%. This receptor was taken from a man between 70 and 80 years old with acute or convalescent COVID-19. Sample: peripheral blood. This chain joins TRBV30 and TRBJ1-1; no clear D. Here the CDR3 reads CAWSVPARWNTEAFF. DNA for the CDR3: TGTGCCTGGAGTGTCCCCGCACGGTGGAACACTGAAGCTTTCTTT.